Listed here is a single T cell receptor (beta chain). Its antigen is not known. One junction end disagrees with the germline gene, perhaps due to a read error. Germline CDR1 reads SSHAT; CDR2 reads FNYEAQ (reference sequence). The CDR3 has 15 residues. These data originate in a study of T cell responses to AZD1222 COVID-19 vaccine. Some clones are missing from TCRdb's copy, which holds only in-frame ones; the method was immunoSEQ multiplex PCR. This sample has 150,000 to 180,000 clones, with 70% to 90% found just once. Whole-study results and caveats: The repertoires were collected only after the peak T cell response. Most donors were white British and more were female, and clonal diversity was possibly underestimated. Two AZD1222 doses significantly raised spike-specific TCR breadth and depth over controls. Among spike-specific TCRs, nearly half reportedly target unmutated variant regions.

The source material was peripheral blood, sampled on day 0 of MenACWY control vaccination. The source is an adult in good health. The chain recombines TRBV7-7 with TRBJ2-7, with D tentatively TRBD2 (6 bases). CDR3 DNA: TGTGCTAGCAGCTTAGGCACGGGGGTTGGGGACGAGCAGTACTTC. It encodes CASSLGTGVGDEQYF.